The 21 T cell receptor beta chains reported below all come from one sample, sequenced in a study of Graves' ophthalmopathy and Graves' hyperthyroidism. Amplifying from RNA transcripts, the study obtained TCR beta CDR3 regions. RT-PCR was first run with HTBI primers, then multiplex PCR in a second round. MiXCR was run by TCRdb on the multiplex PCR reads, yielding one entry per CDR3 protein. The table lists about 220,000 distinct CDR3 sequences, 20% to 25% of them singletons. The sequenced material came from peripheral blood. These receptors all stem from a woman aged 50 to 60 with Graves' ophthalmopathy.

This clonotype appeared many times. V usage is TRBV29-1 and J usage is TRBJ1-3, with D uncertain. V gave up 0 bases and J gave up 9 bases, with 12 bases separating them. This CDR3 is 13 amino acids long. Germline V gene sequence: CDR1 SQVTM, CDR2 ANQGSEA. DNA for the CDR3: TGCAGCGTTGAAGATCTGGGTCTGGGCACCATATATTTT. As protein: CSVEDLGLGTIYF.

This clonotype was detected many times. The chain recombines TRBV20-1 with TRBJ2-5; 12 positions match TRBD2. Germline-derived CDR1 and CDR2 are DFQATT and SNEGSKA (reference sequence). The CDR3 contains 15 residues. J lost 1 base, V lost 5 bases, and 5 bases had no gene match. The CDR3 protein is CSAPPSGRAQETQYF. CDR3 in DNA: TGCAGTGCTCCTCCTAGCGGGAGGGCCCAAGAGACCCAGTACTTC.

This clonotype was seen many times. The chain has TRBV27 and TRBJ1-1; D might be TRBD1 (6 bases). The CDR3 has 15 residues. V was trimmed by 3 bases and J by 6 bases, leaving 17 bases between them. Germline assignment: CDR1 MNHEY and CDR2 SMNVEV (reference sequence). The CDR3 DNA is TGTGCCAGCAGTTTGCCGGGACATTATCCCTCTGAAGCTTTCTTT. Its protein is CASSLPGHYPSEAFF.

The chain has TRBV20-1 and TRBJ2-7, with D perhaps TRBD1 or TRBD2 (5 bases each). Germline V gives CDR1 DFQATT, CDR2 SNEGSKA (reference sequence). Trimming pared 0 bases from V and 1 base from J, leaving 7 bases between. This CDR3 comprises 13 residues. DNA of the CDR3: TGCAGTGCTAGAGACAGGGAGTCCTACGAGCAGTACTTC. Translating gives CSARDRESYEQYF.

This sequence joins TRBV6-2 or TRBV6-3 and TRBJ1-5, with D perhaps TRBD1 (6 bases). The V and J ends lost 8 bases and 0 bases respectively, with 11 bases between them. The germline CDR1 and CDR2 sequences are MNHEY and SVGEGT. The CDR3 length is 14 residues. CDR3 sequence reads: CASVGHLSNQPQHF. The CDR3 coding sequence is TGTGCCAGCGTGGGACACCTTAGCAATCAGCCCCAGCATTTT.

This chain connects TRBV12-3 or TRBV12-4 to TRBJ2-7; maybe TRBD1 (6 bases). CDR3 length equals 15 residues. The V end was cut by 3 bases, the J end by 1 base, with 13 bases between. In DNA, the CDR3 is TGTGCCAGCAGTTTTAACAGGGATCGGTCCTACGAGCAGTACTTC. This codes for CASSFNRDRSYEQYF.

This clonotype was observed once. The chain has TRBV6-2 or TRBV6-3 and TRBJ1-2; D unresolved. The CDR3 is made up of 13 amino acids. Germline CDR1 MNHEY, CDR2 SVGEGT. V was shortened by 7 bases and J by 4 bases, with 13 bases between the two germline ends. The CDR3 spells CASKTESPYGYTF. The CDR3 DNA reads TGTGCCAGCAAGACGGAATCACCCTATGGCTACACCTTC.

This clonotype occurred many times. The chain uses TRBV12-3 or TRBV12-4 and TRBJ2-7, with 7 bases identical to TRBD2. Germline trimming cut 5 bases from V and 1 base from J; bases unmatched to any gene: 11. This CDR3 region has 16 residues. The CDR3 loop reads CASSPPRLAASYEQYF. The CDR3, as DNA: TGTGCCAGCAGTCCTCCCCGGCTAGCGGCGTCCTACGAGCAGTACTTC.

This clonotype was picked up many times. The chain carries TRBV6-1 and TRBJ2-7; 8 bases line up with TRBD1. The CDR3 covers 15 residues. The germline V gene has CDR1 MNHNS and CDR2 SASEGT. The V segment lost 5 bases and the J segment 0 bases; nucleotides outside the gene matches: 6. CDR3 region: CASSPGTGFSYEQYF. The CDR3 nucleotides are TGTGCCAGCAGTCCCGGGACAGGCTTCTCCTACGAGCAGTACTTC.

The chain combines TRBV28 with TRBJ2-5; TRBD2 aligns across 10 bases. This CDR3 comprises 15 residues. The V gene's germline CDR1 is MDHEN and CDR2 SYDVKM. J was trimmed by 5 bases and V by 5 bases; bases with no gene match: 8. The CDR3 is CASSRDSGRVETQYF. In nucleotides, the CDR3 is TGTGCCAGCAGTAGAGACAGCGGGAGGGTGGAGACCCAGTACTTC.

As for this clonotype: One junction end disagrees with the germline gene, perhaps due to a read error. The chain couples TRBV20-1 to TRBJ1-2; 10 bases are shared with TRBD1. From germline, CDR1 is DFQATT and CDR2 SNEGSKA (reference sequence). There are 14 residues in the CDR3. The CDR3 here is CSASPATGGRFYNF. In DNA, the CDR3 is TGCAGTGCTAGCCCCGCGACAGGGGGCCGTTTTTACAACTTC.

The chain joins TRBV6-5 to TRBJ2-5, with TRBD2 matching over 7 bases. This CDR3 region has 15 residues. From germline, CDR1 is MNHEY and CDR2 SVGAGI. V trimming: 3 bases; J trimming: 3 bases; junction bases outside the gene matches: 7. Written as DNA, the CDR3 is TGTGCCAGCAGTTATTTCTCCGCGGGGGAAGAGACCCAGTACTTC. The encoded protein is CASSYFSAGEETQYF.

This clonotype came up many times. This chain connects TRBV5-1 to TRBJ2-7; tentative D call: TRBD2 (6 bases). This CDR3 comprises 16 residues. CDR1 is SGHRS and CDR2 is YFSETQ in the germline V gene. Trimming stripped 0 bases from V and 2 bases from J, with 15 bases between. The CDR3 reads CASSLASAGTPYEQYF. The CDR3 coding sequence is TGCGCCAGCAGCTTGGCCTCGGCAGGGACTCCCTACGAGCAGTACTTC.

Here the CDR3 reads CASSLYSQAETQYF. In nucleotides, the CDR3 is TGTGCCAGCAGCTTATATTCCCAGGCAGAGACCCAGTACTTC. The chain combines TRBV13 with TRBJ2-5; D call uncertain. V lost 2 bases and J lost 4, with 11 bases in between. This CDR3 is built from 14 residues. In germline, CDR1 is PRHDT, CDR2 FYEKMQ (reference sequence).

The V gene is TRBV20-1, the J gene TRBJ2-7, with D tentatively TRBD1 or TRBD2 (5 bases each). This CDR3 is 13 amino acids long. Trimming removed 3 bases at V and 3 bases at J, with 12 bases between. CDR1 and CDR2 from the germline V gene are DFQATT and SNEGSKA (reference sequence). The CDR3 bases are TGCAGTGCTAGGGGGACGAAGGACTACGAGCAGTACTTC. Translation gives CSARGTKDYEQYF.

The V and J genes are TRBV5-1 and TRBJ1-3; D not certain. The length of the CDR3 is 14 residues. V was trimmed by 3 bases and J by 0 bases, leaving 7 bases between them. The germline V gene encodes CDR1 SGHRS and CDR2 YFSETQ. The CDR3 DNA follows: TGCGCCAGCAGCTCGGAGACCTCTGGAAACACCATATATTTT. Translated, it gives CASSSETSGNTIYF.

This clonotype was seen repeatedly, ten times or more. The chain recombines TRBV28 with TRBJ1-1; D might be TRBD1 (6 bases). Germline V lookup: CDR1 MDHEN, CDR2 SYDVKM. The CDR3 consists of 15 residues. V lost 3 bases and J lost 4, with 15 bases in between. The CDR3: CASSFSGATTTEAFF. CDR3 in DNA: TGTGCCAGCAGTTTTTCAGGGGCGACGACCACTGAAGCTTTCTTT.

The chain joins TRBV7-8 to TRBJ1-3, with D hard to call. The V end lost 2 bases, the J end lost 0 bases, and 11 bases lay between the germline ends. The germline V gene has CDR1 SGHVS and CDR2 FQNEAQ. The CDR3 runs to 16 residues. The CDR3 sequence: CASSLLMGFSGNTIYF. CDR3 DNA sequence: TGTGCCAGCAGCTTATTAATGGGGTTCTCTGGAAACACCATATATTTT.

Many counts were recorded for this clonotype. The chain employs TRBV19 and TRBJ1-5; unclear D gene. V gave up 7 bases and J gave up 6 bases, with 16 bases separating them. The CDR3 is 14 amino acids. Germline loops: CDR1 LNHDA, CDR2 SQIVND (reference sequence). CDR3 nucleotide sequence: TGTGCCAGTATGACGATTGAGAGTAGTCAGCCCCAGCATTTT. Encoded protein: CASMTIESSQPQHF. The full variable domain, with the rest looked up from reference TRBV19 and TRBJ1-5, is DGGITQSPKYLFRKEGQNVTLSCEQNLNHDAMYWYRQDPGQGLRLIYYSQIVNDFQKGDIAEGYSVSREKKESFPLTVTSAQKNPTAFYLCASMTIESSQPQHFGDGTRLSIL.

The V and J genes are TRBV10-3 and TRBJ1-3; no reliable D call. The germline gives CDR1 ENHRY, CDR2 SYGVKD. The CDR3 consists of 11 residues. V was trimmed by 9 bases and J by 2 bases, leaving 5 bases between them. The CDR3 reads CAIRAGNTIYF. In DNA, the CDR3 is TGTGCCATAAGGGCTGGAAACACCATATATTTT.

This clonotype occurred many times. This chain joins TRBV11-1 and TRBJ2-7; D is perhaps TRBD2 (6 bases). V was trimmed by 7 bases and J by 7 bases, leaving 26 bases between them. The CDR3 is 16 amino acids. CDR1 SGHAT and CDR2 FQDESV come from the germline V gene (reference sequence). The CDR3 reads CASTLVRGLLVSEQYF. The CDR3 bases are TGTGCCAGCACCCTAGTGAGAGGACTACTCGTTTCGGAGCAGTACTTC.